One sample yielded the 26 T cell receptor beta chains listed below, sequenced in a study of blood T cell repertoires in COVID-19. Sequenced by immunoSEQ multiplex PCR; TCRdb stores in-frame clones only, minus some. The repertoire holds around 230,000 clones, with roughly 85% as singletons. The sequencing input was peripheral blood. The receptors were gathered from a man in his fifties or sixties with COVID-19, enrolled during active disease.

The V call is TRBV30, the J call TRBJ2-7; 7 bases are shared with TRBD2. Trimming cost V 0 bases and J 0 bases; bases outside gene matches: 8. The CDR3 contains 16 residues. Germline V gene data show CDR1 as GTSNPN and CDR2 as SVGIG (reference sequence). The CDR3 loop is CAWSVRSGADSYEQYF. CDR3 bases: TGTGCCTGGAGTGTCCGAAGCGGGGCCGACTCCTACGAGCAGTACTTC.

The chain links TRBV7-3 to TRBJ1-1; D possibly corresponds to TRBD1 (5 bases). CDR3 size: 15 residues. Germline V gene lookup returns CDR1 SGHTA and CDR2 FQGTGA. The germline V and J ends were trimmed by 5 bases and 11 bases, with 24 bases remaining between them. CDR3 bases: TGTGCCAGCAGCCAATCAGCCGGACATCAAGAAGGGGCTTTCTTT. Its protein is CASSQSAGHQEGAFF.

The chain has TRBV11-3 and TRBJ2-3; perhaps TRBD2 as D (6 bases). From germline, CDR1 is SGHNT and CDR2 YENEEA. The CDR3 consists of 15 residues. The V gene lost 2 bases and the J gene lost 1 base, with 10 bases spanning the gap. CDR3 nucleotide sequence: TGTGCCAGCAGCTTAACGGGGGACCGCACAGATACGCAGTATTTT. It codes for CASSLTGDRTDTQYF. Full variable domain (remainder filled in from reference TRBV11-3 and TRBJ2-3): EAGVVQSPRYKIIEKKQPVAFWCNPISGHNTLYWYLQNLGQGPELLIRYENEEAVDDSQLPKDRFSAERLKGVDSTLKIQPAELGDSAVYLCASSLTGDRTDTQYFGPGTRLTVL.

CDR3 coding DNA: TGTGCCAGCACCTGGCAGGGGATGAGTGGCTACACCTTC. It yields the protein CASTWQGMSGYTF. This chain uses TRBV12-3 or TRBV12-4 with TRBJ1-2, with D possibly being TRBD1 (6 bases). The V and J ends lost 7 bases and 7 bases respectively, with 16 bases between them. This CDR3 comprises 13 residues.

The V call is TRBV20-1, the J call TRBJ1-1, with unresolved D. The V end lost 6 bases, the J end lost 5 bases, and 10 bases lay between the germline ends. This CDR3 comprises 11 residues. The V gene's germline CDR1 is DFQATT and CDR2 SNEGSKA (reference sequence). The CDR3 here is CSAGGITEAFF. In nucleotides, the CDR3 is TGCAGTGCAGGCGGAATTACTGAAGCTTTCTTT.

V is TRBV28 and J is TRBJ1-1; D unclear. Germline values: CDR1 MDHEN, CDR2 SYDVKM. The CDR3 extends over 13 amino acids. V was trimmed by 5 bases and J by 3 bases, leaving 10 bases between them. CDR3 residues: CASSPVVHTEAFF. The CDR3 DNA sequence: TGTGCCAGCAGTCCAGTGGTTCACACTGAAGCTTTCTTT.

The rearrangement links TRBV2 to TRBJ2-7; 7 bases fit TRBD1. This CDR3 contains 15 residues. Germline V lookup: CDR1 SNHLY, CDR2 FYNNEI. Germline trimming cut 7 bases from V and 6 bases from J; bases unmatched to any gene: 15. The CDR3 protein is CASTERLDGTAEQYF. The DNA of the CDR3 is TGTGCCAGCACCGAAAGGTTGGATGGGACAGCCGAGCAGTACTTC.

This clone occurred a few times. The chain couples TRBV2 to TRBJ1-6; D may be TRBD1 (5 bases). Germline loops: CDR1 SNHLY, CDR2 FYNNEI. Trimming stripped 8 bases from V and 6 bases from J, with 11 bases between. There are 13 residues in the CDR3. This CDR3 reads CASGADTNSPLHF. CDR3 DNA: TGTGCCAGCGGGGCGGACACTAATTCACCCCTCCACTTT. The variable domain in full, completed from reference TRBV2 and TRBJ1-6, reads EPEVTQTPSHQVTQMGQEVILRCVPISNHLYFYWYRQILGQKVEFLVSFYNNEISEKSEIFDDQFSVERPDGSNFTLKIRSTKLEDSAMYFCASGADTNSPLHFGNGTRLTVT.

This clone was detected only a few times. The chain links TRBV5-8 to TRBJ1-6; D unresolved. This CDR3 has 18 residues. V lost 4 bases to trimming and J lost 0 bases, with 17 bases between them. Germline V lookup: CDR1 SGHTS, CDR2 YDEGEE. The DNA for the CDR3 is TGTGCCAGCAGCCCACCGACCAAAGGCGGCTCCTATAATTCACCCCTCCACTTT. This translates into CASSPPTKGGSYNSPLHF.

This rearrangement joins TRBV2 to TRBJ2-1, with D tentatively TRBD2 (5 bases). This CDR3 comprises 13 residues. Germline V gene lookup returns CDR1 SNHLY and CDR2 FYNNEI. V lost 3 bases and J 8 bases, leaving 11 bases between the germline ends. This chain's CDR3 is CASSDLPDYEQFF. CDR3 DNA: TGTGCCAGCAGTGATCTACCGGACTATGAGCAGTTCTTC. The whole variable domain, filled in from reference TRBV2 and TRBJ2-1, reads EPEVTQTPSHQVTQMGQEVILRCVPISNHLYFYWYRQILGQKVEFLVSFYNNEISEKSEIFDDQFSVERPDGSNFTLKIRSTKLEDSAMYFCASSDLPDYEQFFGPGTRLTVL.

This chain links TRBV5-4 with TRBJ1-4; 8 bases match TRBD1. The CDR3 loop spans 15 amino acids. Germline CDR1 reads SGHNT; CDR2 reads YYREEE (reference sequence). V was clipped by 2 bases and J by 4 bases; unmatched bases: 4. In DNA, the CDR3 is TGTGCCAGCAGCTTACAGGGGGGTATTAATGAAAAACTGTTTTTT. Protein sequence: CASSLQGGINEKLFF.

About this clone itself: One end of the junction is discordant with germline, which a read error may explain. V gene TRBV5-8 combines with J gene TRBJ2-1; a possible D gene is TRBD1 (5 bases). The germline gives CDR1 SGHTS, CDR2 YDEGEE. The CDR3 has 16 amino acids. The CDR3 region has the DNA TGTGCCAGCACCTTGGGCCCGGACAACTCCTACAATGAGCAGTTCTTC. Its translation is CASTLGPDNSYNEQFF. The full variable domain, completed using reference TRBV5-8 and TRBJ2-1, is EAGVTQSPTHLIKTRGQQATLRCSPISGHTSVYWYQQALGLGLQFLLWYDEGEERNRGNFPPRFSGRQFPNYSSELNVNALELEDSALYLCASTLGPDNSYNEQFFGPGTRLTVL.

This clone was seen a single time. V and J are TRBV10-3 and TRBJ1-3; 9 positions match TRBD1. The V gene end was trimmed by 7 bases and the J gene end by 2 bases; junction bases not matched to a gene: 9. Germline V gene data show CDR1 as ENHRY and CDR2 as SYGVKD. The CDR3 covers 16 residues. The CDR3 DNA follows: TGTGCCATCATGGTCCAAAGACAGGGGGCTGGAAACACCATATATTTT. This codes for CAIMVQRQGAGNTIYF.

This clone was seen a single time. CDR3 bases: TGTGCCAGCAGCGTCCCCGGGACGACAGGGGGGGGCCATGGCTACACCTTC. This codes for CASSVPGTTGGGHGYTF. The rearrangement uses TRBV9 and TRBJ1-2, with 9 bases aligning to TRBD1. With V trimmed by 2 bases and J by 6 bases, 14 bases remained unmatched. The germline gives CDR1 SGDLS, CDR2 YYNGEE. The CDR3 is made up of 17 amino acids.

J is TRBJ2-5 and V is TRBV18; 8 nucleotides match TRBD2. The CDR3 runs to 17 residues. The ends lost 4 bases at V and 1 base at J; junction bases unmatched: 11. Germline V gives CDR1 KGHSH, CDR2 LQKENI. The CDR3 nucleotides read TGTGCCAGCTCACGTAGCACGGGGGGGCTTCTCCAAGAGACCCAGTACTTC. Protein sequence: CASSRSTGGLLQETQYF.

This chain joins TRBV9 and TRBJ2-7, with a weak D call TRBD2 (6 bases). The germline gives CDR1 SGDLS, CDR2 YYNGEE. The V end lost 3 bases, the J end lost 7 bases, and 20 bases lay between the germline ends. The CDR3 contains 15 residues. CDR3 nucleotides: TGTGCCAGCAGCGCGGGACCGGGAGTTGTGGGAGAGCAGTACTTC. Protein product: CASSAGPGVVGEQYF.

V and J are TRBV7-9 and TRBJ2-3; 9 nucleotides agree with TRBD2. CDR1 is SEHNR and CDR2 is FQNEAQ in the germline V gene (reference sequence). The CDR3 has 17 residues. The junction had 10 bases not matched to a gene; V was cut back by 1 base and J by 5 bases. CDR3 nucleotide sequence: TGTGCCAGCAGCTTAGGCGGGGGGGCCGGAGTGGTAGATACGCAGTATTTT. This codes for CASSLGGGAGVVDTQYF. The full variable domain, its missing parts supplied by reference TRBV7-9 and TRBJ2-3, is DTGVSQNPRHKITKRGQNVTFRCDPISEHNRLYWYRQTLGQGPEFLTYFQNEAQLEKSRLLSDRFSAERPKGSFSTLEIQRTEQGDSAMYLCASSLGGGAGVVDTQYFGPGTRLTVL.

The chain uses TRBV5-1 and TRBJ1-2; 11 bases agree with TRBD1. CDR3 length: 15 residues. Germline CDR1 and CDR2: SGHRS and YFSETQ. Trimming cost V 3 bases and J 5 bases; bases outside gene matches: 6. CDR3 protein: CASSWADRGLYGYTF. CDR3 DNA: TGCGCCAGCAGCTGGGCGGACAGGGGGCTTTATGGCTACACCTTC.

This clone was observed a single time. V gene TRBV9 combines with J gene TRBJ2-3; 8 bases are a match to TRBD2. Germline trimming cut 3 bases from V and 0 bases from J; bases unmatched to any gene: 9. The CDR3 sequence is 17 residues long. The germline gives CDR1 SGDLS, CDR2 YYNGEE. The CDR3 DNA sequence: TGTGCCAGCAGCGGGGGAAGCGGGGGCCGTAGCACAGATACGCAGTATTTT. It yields the protein CASSGGSGGRSTDTQYF.

The chain uses TRBV5-6 and TRBJ2-5, with 8 bases lining up with TRBD2. Looked up from germline, CDR1 is SGHDT and CDR2 is YYEEEE. V lost 0 bases and J lost 1; bases outside the gene matches: 5. The length of the CDR3 is 16 residues. The chain's CDR3 is CASSLALRGAQETQYF. CDR3 nucleotides: TGTGCCAGCAGCTTGGCCTTGCGGGGGGCCCAAGAGACCCAGTACTTC. The full variable domain, rest sourced from reference TRBV5-6 and TRBJ2-5, is DAGVTQSPTHLIKTRGQQVTLRCSPKSGHDTVSWYQQALGQGPQFIFQYYEEEERQRGNFPDRFSGHQFPNYSSELNVNALLLGDSALYLCASSLALRGAQETQYFGPGTRLLVL.

The genes are TRBV5-1 and TRBJ1-2; 7 bases agree with TRBD1. Germline CDR1 reads SGHRS; CDR2 reads YFSETQ. The length of the CDR3 is 13 residues. V trimming: 4 bases; J trimming: 8 bases; junction bases outside the gene matches: 8. The CDR3 region is CASSPRGLQGYTF. CDR3 nucleotide sequence: TGCGCCAGCAGCCCTAGGGGGCTCCAGGGCTACACCTTC.

The chain uses TRBV5-4 and TRBJ2-7, with TRBD1 matching 7 bases. The germline V gene has CDR1 SGHNT and CDR2 YYREEE (reference sequence). There are 14 residues in the CDR3. Trimming took 0 bases from V and 3 from J; bases not matched to a gene: 3. The CDR3 sequence is CASSLGDSLYEQYF. CDR3 sequence (DNA): TGTGCCAGCAGCTTGGGGGACAGCCTCTACGAGCAGTACTTC.

This chain joins TRBV5-8 and TRBJ2-6, with a tentative D call TRBD1 (5 bases). The V end lost 4 bases, the J end lost 0 bases, and 11 bases lay between the germline ends. CDR1 is SGHTS and CDR2 is YDEGEE in the germline V gene. The CDR3 totals 16 residues. For the CDR3, the DNA is TGTGCCAGCAGCCGTATCAGGGACTCTGGGGCCAACGTCCTGACTTTC. This gives the protein CASSRIRDSGANVLTF.

This clone was detected only once. This rearrangement joins TRBV4-1 to TRBJ1-6; D gene ambiguous. Germline CDR1 reads MGHRA; CDR2 reads YSYEKL. With 0 bases removed from V and 14 bases from J, the gap between germline ends came to 11 bases. This CDR3 has 13 amino acids. CDR3 residues: CASSQEGLSALHF. The CDR3 DNA is TGCGCCAGCAGCCAAGAGGGCTTGTCGGCCCTCCACTTT.

V and J are TRBV6-5 and TRBJ2-3; possibly TRBD1 for D (6 bases). The germline V gene has CDR1 MNHEY and CDR2 SVGAGI. Trimming stripped 5 bases from V and 2 bases from J, with 14 bases between. CDR3 size: 15 residues. This CDR3 is CASSPTGISTDTQYF. The CDR3 coding sequence is TGTGCCAGCAGTCCCACAGGGATATCCACAGATACGCAGTATTTT.

This chain joins TRBV6-6 and TRBJ1-2; 11 bases align to TRBD1. The germline V gene has CDR1 MNHNY and CDR2 SVGAGI (reference sequence). J lost 6 bases, V lost 2 bases, and 2 bases had no gene match. CDR3 length: 14 residues. The CDR3 DNA follows: TGTGCCAGCAGTTACGGGGGACAGGGGGATGGCTACACCTTC. Its translation: CASSYGGQGDGYTF.